This T cell receptor beta chain was identified in a study of shared clonotypes between healthy human individuals. The CDR3 is 15 residues long. Trimming cost V 5 bases and J 6 bases; bases outside gene matches: 10. In germline, CDR1 is MNHNY, CDR2 SVGAGI (reference sequence). This clone was recorded only once. The antigen remains undetermined. Study results and caveats: When compared with the clonotypes that were shared by all four sorted-subset donors, the non-shared clonotypes turned out to have lower generation probabilities. Memory subsets had estimated richness that was generally smaller than that of naive subsets.

Assay used: immunoSEQ multiplex PCR; TCRdb lists only in-frame clones, some missing. The data show more than 550,000 clones, about 92% seen once. CD8 memory was a combination of CD45RO+ cells and CCR7-negative CD45RA+ TemRA cells. This receptor was obtained from a man aged 18 to 30 in good health. Some clones in this sample may be carry-over from other donors' samples. The source material was memory CD8+ T cells from PBMCs. Subset specified: CD45RO+ cells pooled with CCR7-negative TemRA cells. The chain is built from TRBV6-6 and TRBJ1-1, with 9 bases matching TRBD1. CDR3: CASSQGQGGTPEAFF. Written as DNA, the CDR3 is TGTGCCAGCAGTCAGGGACAGGGAGGGACCCCTGAAGCTTTCTTT.